This T cell receptor (beta chain) was found in a study of blood T cell repertoires in COVID-19. Authors' methods: Amplifying reference gene primers gave estimates of nucleated cell counts. Only in-frame clones appear in the TCRdb table, and some are missing; sequencing was by immunoSEQ multiplex PCR. The V and J calls and clone size were taken over from that table, and D and trimming were inferred from the DNA. The top ten hold less than 9.5% of the sample, which has 190,000 or so clones, 84% seen once. Two negative PCRs, clearance, or symptom resolution had been documented for recovered Cohort 3 donors. With 10 bases removed from V and 2 bases from J, the gap between germline ends came to 11 bases. The CDR3 has 12 amino acids. Germline-derived CDR1 and CDR2 are LNHNV and YYDKDF (reference sequence).

This clonotype was obtained from a man aged 35-49 years who had recovered from COVID-19. The sequencing sample was made of PBMCs or T cells enriched from blood (not recorded which). The V gene is TRBV15, the J gene TRBJ1-1; D might be TRBD1 (5 bases). The CDR3 loop reads CASHDSNTEAFF. Written as DNA, the CDR3 is TGTGCCAGCCACGACAGTAACACTGAAGCTTTCTTT.